This T cell receptor beta chain originates from a study of T cell responses to AZD1222 COVID-19 vaccine. Study as a whole: Doses given second, at about 4 or about 12 weeks, were pooled. Study-wide results and limits: Seropositive AZD1222 recipients at baseline numbered only 5 or 6. Spike-specific TCR depth and breadth grew after two AZD1222 doses.

Clones were sequenced by immunoSEQ multiplex PCR, and TCRdb holds only the in-frame ones, with some missing. The sample records about 160,000 clones, approximately 90% being singletons. This CDR3 is 16 amino acids long. Trimming removed 10 bases from V and 2 bases from J, with 21 bases in between. Germline V gene lookup returns CDR1 LNHDA and CDR2 SQIVND (reference sequence). To note about this clone: Antigen specificity is unknown.

The TCR comes from an adult in good health. The specimen comprised peripheral blood, sampled on day 0 of AZD1222 vaccination. The rearrangement links TRBV19 to TRBJ1-3; D uncertain. This CDR3 reads CATRTEGLVTGNTIYF. CDR3 in DNA: TGTGCCACCCGGACCGAGGGTTTGGTTACTGGAAACACCATATATTTT. Together with reference TRBV19 and TRBJ1-3, the CDR3 gives the full variable domain: DGGITQSPKYLFRKEGQNVTLSCEQNLNHDAMYWYRQDPGQGLRLIYYSQIVNDFQKGDIAEGYSVSREKKESFPLTVTSAQKNPTAFYLCATRTEGLVTGNTIYFGEGSWLTVV.